The 25 T cell receptor beta chains below all came from one sample that was sequenced in a study of monozygotic twins with inflammatory bowel disease. TCRdb reprocessed the 5' RACE reads, with one entry per CDR3 protein and no DNA. In total, the table holds some 99,000 distinct CDR3 sequences. Sequences were obtained from blood. The receptors derive from a human donor with ulcerative colitis or Crohn's disease, or a healthy co-twin of an affected twin (not recorded which).

The rearrangement uses TRBV20-1 and TRBJ2-3; the TRBD2 assignment by TCRdb is unverifiable without DNA. Germline V lookup: CDR1 DFQATT, CDR2 SNEGSKA (reference sequence). This CDR3 has 16 residues. CDR3 amino acids: CSATGTSGGIRDKQYF.

The rearrangement links TRBV20-1 to TRBJ1-1; TCRdb gives TRBD1 as the D gene, but with no DNA this cannot be confirmed. Germline V CDR1 and CDR2: DFQATT, SNEGSKA (reference sequence). The CDR3 has 16 residues. The CDR3 loop is CSARDPTGTANTEAFF.

The rearrangement joins TRBV12-3 or TRBV12-4 to TRBJ2-2. This CDR3 contains 16 residues. CDR3 sequence: CASSFRVRPNTGELFF.

J is TRBJ1-5 and V is TRBV5-6; TCRdb reports TRBD1, a call that lacks DNA to check it against. Germline CDR1 is SGHDT and CDR2 is YYEEEE. The CDR3 is 13 residues long. CDR3 loop: CASSPWGGQPQHF.

The chain carries TRBV18 and TRBJ2-1; the TRBD1 assignment by TCRdb is unverifiable without DNA. Germline CDR1 is KGHSH and CDR2 is LQKENI. The CDR3 is made up of 12 amino acids. The CDR3 here is CASSGTGHEQFF.

V is TRBV7-8 and J is TRBJ1-2; the TCRdb call, TRBD1, lacks DNA for checking. The V gene's germline CDR1 is SGHVS and CDR2 FQNEAQ. The CDR3 sequence is 12 residues long. CDR3 protein: CAGGTPNYGYTF.

The V gene is TRBV3-1, the J gene TRBJ2-3; TCRdb outputs TRBD2, but without DNA this stays unchecked. Per germline, CDR1 LGHDT and CDR2 YNNKEL (reference sequence). The CDR3 consists of 14 residues. CDR3 region: CASSQVPSGGAQYF.

The chain uses TRBV12-3 or TRBV12-4 and TRBJ1-4. The CDR3 length is 14 residues. The CDR3 loop reads CASSFVGPNEKLFF.

The chain joins TRBV9 to TRBJ2-3; TCRdb selects TRBD1, and the lack of DNA leaves this call unchecked. Germline V gene sequence: CDR1 SGDLS, CDR2 YYNGEE. There are 15 residues in the CDR3. The CDR3 reads CASSVDRGGPDTQYF.

The CDR3 loop is CASSVLVNTGELFF. The rearrangement joins TRBV6-4 to TRBJ2-2. The germline V gene has CDR1 MRHNA and CDR2 SNTAGT. This CDR3 spans 14 amino acids.

This chain's CDR3 is CASSPLRSRGEQFF. V gene TRBV7-2 combines with J gene TRBJ2-1; TCRdb calls TRBD1, which cannot be checked without DNA. This CDR3 has 14 residues. Germline CDR1 SGHTA, CDR2 FQGNSA.

The chain employs TRBV20-1 and TRBJ2-1; the D call of TRBD2 rests on TCRdb alone, since no DNA is present to check it. Germline CDR1 reads DFQATT; CDR2 reads SNEGSKA (reference sequence). CDR3 length: 14 amino acids. The CDR3 loop reads CSTKSRNFVGEQFF.

The V call is TRBV7-6, the J call TRBJ2-1; no DNA is available, so the TRBD2 call from TCRdb remains unchecked. Per the germline V gene, CDR1 is SGHVS and CDR2 is FNYEAQ. The CDR3 contains 17 residues. The CDR3 is CASSLETWSGRAREQFF.

The gene calls are TRBV30 and TRBJ1-5. From germline, CDR1 is GTSNPN and CDR2 SVGIG (reference sequence). The CDR3 has 13 residues. CDR3 sequence: CAWSDQIDQPQHF.

This rearrangement joins TRBV6-5 to TRBJ2-2; as DNA is missing, the TRBD1 call by TCRdb cannot be tested. Per germline, CDR1 MNHEY and CDR2 SVGAGI. CDR3 length: 19 amino acids. The CDR3 protein is CASSYSGTRSGVFAGELFF.

The rearrangement uses TRBV18 and TRBJ2-7; TCRdb lists TRBD1, though no DNA is available to test this call. Germline CDR1 is KGHSH and CDR2 is LQKENI. The CDR3 has 14 residues. This CDR3 is CASSPGHGYYEQYF.

The chain uses TRBV28 and TRBJ2-3; no DNA is available, so the TRBD1 call from TCRdb remains unchecked. The germline V gene encodes CDR1 MDHEN and CDR2 SYDVKM. The CDR3 consists of 14 residues. CDR3 amino acids: CASTPRLNTDTQYF.

The rearrangement joins TRBV4-3 to TRBJ2-2. CDR3 length: 15 residues. Per germline, CDR1 LGHNA and CDR2 YSLEER. Here the CDR3 reads CASSQDYPNTGELFF.

The genes are TRBV29-1 and TRBJ2-7; TCRdb proposes TRBD2, but this gene call is untestable without DNA. CDR3 size: 17 residues. CDR1 is SQVTM and CDR2 is ANQGSEA in the germline V gene. The CDR3 sequence is CSVEGGAGLPSSDEQYF.

V is TRBV20-1 and J is TRBJ2-7; TCRdb lists TRBD2, though no DNA is available to test this call. Germline V gene data show CDR1 as DFQATT and CDR2 as SNEGSKA (reference sequence). CDR3 size: 14 residues. CDR3 protein: CSANSGSSSYEQYF.

This rearrangement joins TRBV6-5 to TRBJ1-1; the D gene TCRdb calls, TRBD1, cannot be checked with no DNA. Per the germline V gene, CDR1 is MNHEY and CDR2 is SVGAGI. This CDR3 comprises 18 residues. CDR3 amino acids: CASSYSIIGSGENTEAFF.

The chain uses TRBV20-1 and TRBJ2-7; without DNA, the TCRdb call of TRBD1 cannot be checked. This CDR3 has 12 residues. Germline CDR1 is DFQATT and CDR2 is SNEGSKA (reference sequence). The CDR3 here is CSASTGRYEQYF.

The gene calls are TRBV7-2 and TRBJ1-2. The CDR3 runs 13 residues. Per the germline V gene, CDR1 is SGHTA and CDR2 is FQGNSA. CDR3 amino acids: CASSLVPPRGYTF.

The chain carries TRBV6-1 and TRBJ2-1; lacking DNA, the TRBD2 call made by TCRdb goes unchecked. This CDR3 is built from 14 residues. The germline V gene has CDR1 MNHNS and CDR2 SASEGT. The CDR3 sequence: CASSVEVVGNEQFF.

This chain connects TRBV12-3 or TRBV12-4 to TRBJ1-1; TCRdb indicates TRBD1, and absent DNA this call remains unverified. This CDR3 spans 13 amino acids. The CDR3 loop is CASSLASGAEAFF.